A single T cell receptor beta chain is shown here with its context. Each CDR3 protein gets one entry after TCRdb re-called the 5' RACE reads with MiXCR. The sample shows 30,000 to 40,000 distinct CDR3 sequences, roughly 25% of them seen only once. The CDR3 is 16 amino acids. Germline V gene lookup returns CDR1 LNHNV and CDR2 YYDKDF (reference sequence). V lost 3 bases to trimming and J lost 4 bases; unmatched junction nucleotides: 10. The sequence derives from a female donor with breast cancer. Material: naive CD4+ T cells sorted from a lymph node. As to subset: naive CD4+ T cells, CD4+CD45RA+CD25-. The chain joins TRBV15 to TRBJ1-2; 8 bases agree with TRBD1. As DNA, the CDR3 is TGTGCCACCAGCAGTGGGACAGGCGCCGCTTTCTATGGCTACACCTTC. Protein product: CATSSGTGAAFYGYTF.